Below, one T cell receptor beta chain is given with its context. Its antigen is undetermined. The PCR used 60 Vbeta and 13 Jbeta primers. Data came from immunoSEQ multiplex PCR; TCRdb stores just in-frame clones and leaves some out. The repertoire has about 150,000 clones, approximately 80% of them found once; the top ten carry over 3%. The sample comes from a study of cytomegalovirus exposure and HLA in healthy donors. Study-level background: Most genotyped donors, around 86% of 300 to 400, had Caucasian-associated genetic ancestry.

The CDR3 spans 17 residues. Trimming shortened V by 1 base and J by 2 bases, and 15 bases separated the two germline ends. From germline, CDR1 is SEHNR and CDR2 FQNEAQ (reference sequence). Regarding the study as a whole: HLA alleles showed associations with around 15,000 TCR beta sequences in a later analysis, at a 0.05 false discovery rate. A later analysis linked a missense DCLRE1C variant to TCR beta V- and J-gene trimming. The authors enumerated over 150 TCR beta chains as linked to cytomegalovirus.

The TCR originated in a woman in her 40s in good health and CMV-seronegative. The specimen sequenced was PBMCs. This chain links TRBV7-9 with TRBJ2-4, with D possibly TRBD1 on 5 matching bases. The CDR3 DNA reads as TGTGCCAGCAGCTTAGGAGGACCAGGGATCTCCAAAAACATTCAGTACTTC. Its protein is CASSLGGPGISKNIQYF.